These T cell receptor beta chains were read from a single sample in a study of CD8+ T cells in alopecia areata. TCRdb keeps only in-frame clones here, not all; method: immunoSEQ multiplex PCR. The sample records about 140,000 clones, roughly 61% being singletons. Specimen: CD4+ T cells sorted from blood, collected at week 0. The receptor set was obtained from a human donor with alopecia areata. Each CDR3 is given with its conserved first and last residue. A D gene is named only where the DNA matches it firmly. A clone size is listed for some rows: how often the clone was seen (once, few, many), or a class if it is expanded.

d_call j_call clone_size v_call cdr3_aa cdr3_nt
- TRBJ2-7 - TRBV15 CATSRDRPYEQYF TGTGCCACCAGCAGAGATCGGCCTTACGAGCAGTACTTC
TRBD2 TRBJ2-3 - TRBV7-8 CASSPRLAGPADTQYF TGTGCCAGCAGCCCCAGACTAGCGGGGCCCGCAGATACGCAGTATTTT
- TRBJ2-5 - TRBV7-6 CASSLGWGRETQYF TGTGCCAGCAGCTTAGGGTGGGGACGGGAGACCCAGTACTTC
TRBD1 TRBJ2-3 - TRBV4-2 CASSQSPGQMTDTQYF TGTGCCAGCAGCCAATCCCCGGGACAGATGACGGATACGCAGTATTTT
TRBD2 TRBJ2-7 - TRBV10-3 CAISEGLAGSYEQYF TGTGCCATCAGTGAGGGACTAGCGGGTTCCTACGAGCAGTACTTC
- TRBJ2-5 - TRBV11-3 CASSLDRGEETQYF TGTGCCAGCAGCTTAGACCGAGGGGAAGAGACCCAGTACTTC
TRBD2 TRBJ2-5 - TRBV10-3 CAISDSSGQETQYF TGTGCCATCAGTGATTCTAGCGGCCAAGAGACCCAGTACTTC
- TRBJ1-5 - TRBV2 CASRGEGVQPQHF TGTGCCAGCAGAGGGGAGGGAGTTCAGCCCCAGCATTTT
TRBD1 TRBJ2-7 once TRBV5-1 CASSPGQGNYEQYF TGCGCCAGCAGCCCGGGACAGGGAAATTACGAGCAGTACTTC
- TRBJ2-7 - TRBV29-1 CSVPSGDQGRGSSYEQYF TGCAGCGTCCCCTCGGGGGATCAGGGTAGGGGAAGCTCCTACGAGCAGTACTTC